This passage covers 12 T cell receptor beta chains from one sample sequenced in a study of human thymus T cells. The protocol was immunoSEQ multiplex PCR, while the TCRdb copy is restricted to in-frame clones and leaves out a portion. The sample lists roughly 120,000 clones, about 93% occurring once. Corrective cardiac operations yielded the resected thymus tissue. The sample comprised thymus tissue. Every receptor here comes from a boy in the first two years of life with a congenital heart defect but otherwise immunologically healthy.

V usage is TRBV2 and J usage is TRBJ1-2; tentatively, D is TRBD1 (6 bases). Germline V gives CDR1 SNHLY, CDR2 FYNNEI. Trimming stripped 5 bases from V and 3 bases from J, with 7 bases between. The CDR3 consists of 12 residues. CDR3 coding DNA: TGTGCCAGCAGTAGGGGGGACTATGGCTACACCTTC. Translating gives CASSRGDYGYTF.

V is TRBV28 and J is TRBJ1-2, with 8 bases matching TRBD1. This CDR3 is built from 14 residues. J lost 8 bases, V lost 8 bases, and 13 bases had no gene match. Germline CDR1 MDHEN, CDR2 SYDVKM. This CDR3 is CASRDRKPVMGYTF. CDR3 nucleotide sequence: TGTGCCAGCCGGGACAGGAAGCCAGTAATGGGCTACACCTTC.

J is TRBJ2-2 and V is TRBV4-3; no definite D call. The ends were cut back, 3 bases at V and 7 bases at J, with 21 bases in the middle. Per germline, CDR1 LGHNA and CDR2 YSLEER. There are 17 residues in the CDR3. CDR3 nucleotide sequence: TGCGCCAGCAGCCACCGCGCCGATGTGCTGCCGAGCGGGGAGCTGTTTTTT. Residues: CASSHRADVLPSGELFF.

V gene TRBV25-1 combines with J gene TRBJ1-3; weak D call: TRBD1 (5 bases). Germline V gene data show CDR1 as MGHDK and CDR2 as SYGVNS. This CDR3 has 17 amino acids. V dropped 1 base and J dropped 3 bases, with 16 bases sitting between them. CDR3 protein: CASSELVRGARGNTIYF. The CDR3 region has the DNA TGTGCCAGCAGTGAATTAGTTAGAGGGGCGCGTGGAAACACCATATATTTT.

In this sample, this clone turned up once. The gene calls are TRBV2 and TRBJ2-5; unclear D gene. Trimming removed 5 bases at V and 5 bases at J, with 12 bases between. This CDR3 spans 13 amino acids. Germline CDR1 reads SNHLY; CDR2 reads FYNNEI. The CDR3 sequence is CASSRVVKETQYF. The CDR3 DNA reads TGTGCCAGCAGTCGGGTTGTGAAGGAGACCCAGTACTTC.

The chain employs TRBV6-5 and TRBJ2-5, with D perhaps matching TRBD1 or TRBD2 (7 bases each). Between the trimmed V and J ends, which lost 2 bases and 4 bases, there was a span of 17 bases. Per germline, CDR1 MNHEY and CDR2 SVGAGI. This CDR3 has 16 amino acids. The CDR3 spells CASSYGDSRGGETQYF. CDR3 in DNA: TGTGCCAGCAGTTACGGGGACAGCCGCGGGGGAGAGACCCAGTACTTC.

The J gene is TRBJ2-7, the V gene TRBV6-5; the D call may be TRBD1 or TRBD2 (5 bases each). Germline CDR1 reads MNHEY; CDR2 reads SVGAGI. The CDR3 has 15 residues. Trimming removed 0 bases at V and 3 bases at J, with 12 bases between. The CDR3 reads CASSYSGTQGYEQYF. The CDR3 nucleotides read TGTGCCAGCAGTTACTCAGGGACCCAAGGCTACGAGCAGTACTTC.

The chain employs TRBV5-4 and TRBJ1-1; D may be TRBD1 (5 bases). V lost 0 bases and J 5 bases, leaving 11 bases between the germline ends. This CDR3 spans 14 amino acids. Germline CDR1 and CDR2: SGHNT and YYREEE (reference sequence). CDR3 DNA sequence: TGTGCCAGCAGCTTGGAAGGGGACGGGACTGAAGCTTTCTTT. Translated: CASSLEGDGTEAFF.

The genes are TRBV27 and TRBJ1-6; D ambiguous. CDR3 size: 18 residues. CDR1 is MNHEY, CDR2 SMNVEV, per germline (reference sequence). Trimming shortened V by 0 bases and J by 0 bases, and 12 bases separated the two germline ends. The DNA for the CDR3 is TGTGCCAGCAGTTTATCGGACCATTCGAGCTCCTATAATTCACCCCTCCACTTT. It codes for CASSLSDHSSSYNSPLHF.

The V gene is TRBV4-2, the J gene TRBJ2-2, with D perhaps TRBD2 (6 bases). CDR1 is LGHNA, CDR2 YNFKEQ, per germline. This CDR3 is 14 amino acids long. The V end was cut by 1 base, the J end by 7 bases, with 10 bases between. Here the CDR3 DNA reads TGTGCCAGCAGCCAAGTGCGGGGTCACGGGGAGCTGTTTTTT. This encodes CASSQVRGHGELFF.

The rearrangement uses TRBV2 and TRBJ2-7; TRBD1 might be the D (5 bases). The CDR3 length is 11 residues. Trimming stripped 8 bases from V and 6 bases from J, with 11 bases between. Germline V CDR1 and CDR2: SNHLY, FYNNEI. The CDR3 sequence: CASVRAVEQYF. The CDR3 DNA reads TGTGCCAGCGTCAGGGCGGTCGAGCAGTACTTC.

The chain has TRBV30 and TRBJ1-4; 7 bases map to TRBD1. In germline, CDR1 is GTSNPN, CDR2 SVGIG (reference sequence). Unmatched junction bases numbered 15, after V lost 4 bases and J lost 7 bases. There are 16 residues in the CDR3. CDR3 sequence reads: CAWNFPGTARFEKLFF. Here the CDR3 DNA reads TGTGCCTGGAATTTCCCAGGGACAGCTAGATTTGAAAAACTGTTTTTT.